Below are 2 T cell receptor beta chains sequenced from a single sample in a study of control samples from healthy donors and cancer patients. Here immunoSEQ multiplex PCR was the method, and the copy in TCRdb shows in-frame clones only, minus some. The sample includes around 120,000 clones, roughly 86% of them seen just once. Sequenced: blood. The receptors here all came from a man in his sixties in good health.

The V gene is TRBV3-1 (or the pseudogene TRBV3-2), the J gene TRBJ1-1; TRBD1 matches 7 bases. V lost 4 bases and J lost 2; bases outside the gene matches: 4. This CDR3 has 14 amino acids. Germline loops: CDR1 LGHDT, CDR2 YNNKEL (reference sequence). CDR3 in DNA: TGTGCCAGCAGCCCCGGGACAGACAACACTGAAGCTTTCTTT. Residues: CASSPGTDNTEAFF.

This clone was observed a single time. This rearrangement joins TRBV6-6 to TRBJ1-5, with D unclear. Germline V lookup: CDR1 MNHNY, CDR2 SVGAGI (reference sequence). The CDR3 loop spans 12 amino acids. Trimming took 5 bases from V and 6 from J, leaving 8 bases between them. The CDR3 here is CASSHFGQPQHF. The CDR3 nucleotides read TGTGCCAGCAGTCATTTTGGTCAGCCCCAGCATTTT.